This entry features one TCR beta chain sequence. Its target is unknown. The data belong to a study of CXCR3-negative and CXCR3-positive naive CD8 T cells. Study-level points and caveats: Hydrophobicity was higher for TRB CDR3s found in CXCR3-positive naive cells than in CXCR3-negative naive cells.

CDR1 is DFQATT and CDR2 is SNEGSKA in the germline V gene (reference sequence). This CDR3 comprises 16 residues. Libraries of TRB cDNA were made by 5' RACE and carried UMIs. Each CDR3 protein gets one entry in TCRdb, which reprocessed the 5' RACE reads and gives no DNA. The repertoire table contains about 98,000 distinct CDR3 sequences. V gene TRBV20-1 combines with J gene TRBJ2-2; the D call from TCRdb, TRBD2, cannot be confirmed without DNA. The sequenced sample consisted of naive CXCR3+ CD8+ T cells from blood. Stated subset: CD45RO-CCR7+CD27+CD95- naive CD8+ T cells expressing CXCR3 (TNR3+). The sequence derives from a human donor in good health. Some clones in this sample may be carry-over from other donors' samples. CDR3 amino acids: CSAWGLADTNTGELFF.